Listed here is a single TCR beta chain. Repertoires were generated with immunoSEQ multiplex PCR, while TCRdb's copy carries only in-frame clones and drops some. Of fewer than 85,000 clones in the sample, roughly 94% were seen once. The sample belongs to a study of technical replicates of blood from several donors. The CDR3 is made up of 14 amino acids. In germline, CDR1 is SGHRS, CDR2 YFSETQ. The V gene lost 5 bases and the J gene lost 5 bases, with 13 bases spanning the gap. This sequence originates from a human donor in good health. The chain combines TRBV5-1 with TRBJ2-2, with D possibly being TRBD2 (6 bases). Sequenced: T cells isolated from PBMCs. The CDR3 DNA follows: TGCGCCAGCAGACTACGAGGAGGGACCGGGGAGCTGTTTTTT. Its translation: CASRLRGGTGELFF.